The sequence of this TCR beta chain was determined in a study of beta chain features in type 1 diabetes. Study findings and constraints: Junctions at VDJ sites from type 1 diabetes patients had fewer insertions and more deletions. There was a moderate but significant shortening of TCRB CDR3s in all four CD4+ subsets of Type 1 diabetes patients.

Germline values: CDR1 LNHDA, CDR2 SQIVND (reference sequence). V lost 0 bases to trimming and J lost 5 bases, with 12 bases between them. The length of the CDR3 is 15 residues. A remark on this clone: Its specificity is unknown.

Isolated RNA was reverse transcribed in full, so expressed TCRB transcripts were sequenced. Assay: immunoSEQ multiplex PCR; the TCRdb copy retains only in-frame clones and omits some. The repertoire holds about 240,000 clones, with about 15% as singletons. The chain employs TRBV19 and TRBJ2-3; TRBD2 might be the D (5 bases). Sequencing used naive CD4+ T cells from blood. This clonotype originated in a man aged 25 to 45 with type 1 diabetes. For the CDR3, the DNA is TGTGCCAGTAGTATAGATGGAGGCCAAGGAGATACGCAGTATTTT. Translating gives CASSIDGGQGDTQYF.